This passage covers 22 T cell receptor beta chains from one sample sequenced in a study of human T cells and chemical hapten exposure. TCRdb re-derived calls from the RACE reads in MiXCR, one entry per CDR3 protein. The top ten clones hold 1.5% to 2% of a sample with about 110,000 distinct CDR3 sequences, more than 10% of them seen once. Time point defined: pre-sensitization, week 0. Treatment meaning: therapeutic diphenylcyclopropenone sensitization with weekly scalp DPC. The specimen was whole blood, collected in connection with sensitization to the hapten diphenylcyclopropenone (DPC). These receptors were taken from a woman aged 45-65 years with alopecia areata. Some clones in this sample may be carry-over from other donors' samples.

The gene calls are TRBV7-2 and TRBJ2-3, with D possibly being TRBD2 (6 bases). V gave up 3 bases and J gave up 8 bases, with 9 bases separating them. This CDR3 contains 12 residues. Germline V lookup: CDR1 SGHTA, CDR2 FQGNSA. In nucleotides, the CDR3 is TGTGCCAGCAGCTTGCGGGACGGTACGCAGTATTTT. It translates to CASSLRDGTQYF. Full variable domain (outside the CDR3, taken from reference TRBV7-2 and TRBJ2-3): GAGVSQSPSNKVTEKGKDVELRCDPISGHTALYWYRQSLGQGLEFLIYFQGNSAPDKSGLPSDRFSAERTGGSVSTLTIQRTQQEDSAVYLCASSLRDGTQYFGPGTRLTVL.

This clonotype was detected only a few times. The chain carries TRBV11-1 and TRBJ2-7; D unclear. The CDR3 is 15 residues long. Trimming left V 1 base short and J 0 bases short, with 10 bases between. CDR1 and CDR2 from the germline V gene are SGHAT and FQDESV (reference sequence). The CDR3 loop reads CASSLVAVSSYEQYF. In DNA form, the CDR3 reads TGTGCCAGCAGCTTAGTCGCCGTTAGCTCCTACGAGCAGTACTTC.

In its sample, this clonotype was seen a few times. V is TRBV7-6 and J is TRBJ2-1, with 8 bases identical to TRBD1. CDR3 length: 15 residues. CDR1 and CDR2 (germline): SGHVS, FNYEAQ. Losses at the gene ends were 4 bases for V and 6 bases for J; bases not matched to a gene: 8. CDR3 bases: TGTGCCAGCAGCTCTCAGGGGGCCGCGATCAATGAGCAGTTCTTC. Its protein product is CASSSQGAAINEQFF.

The rearrangement joins TRBV4-2 to TRBJ2-2; D unclear. The CDR3 covers 15 residues. CDR1 is LGHNA and CDR2 is YNFKEQ in the germline V gene. With 7 bases removed from V and 4 bases from J, the gap between germline ends came to 16 bases. The chain's CDR3 is CASTTYPVPTGELFF. The DNA of the CDR3 is TGTGCCAGCACCACCTACCCGGTTCCCACCGGGGAGCTGTTTTTT.

This clonotype was recorded a few times. J is TRBJ2-5 and V is TRBV28; D assignment may be TRBD1 or TRBD2 (5 bases each). Trimming pared 7 bases from V and 4 bases from J, leaving 19 bases between. There are 15 residues in the CDR3. CDR1 is MDHEN, CDR2 SYDVKM, per germline. The CDR3 nucleotides read TGTGCCAGCACCCCGGGGCTGCGCTTCCCAGAGACCCAGTACTTC. Translating it yields CASTPGLRFPETQYF.

This clonotype came up a few times. The J gene is TRBJ1-6, the V gene TRBV7-2, with D maybe TRBD1 (6 bases). The CDR3 runs 14 residues. Germline values: CDR1 SGHTA, CDR2 FQGNSA. V was cut by 4 bases and J by 9 bases, with 13 bases left in between. The CDR3 DNA follows: TGTGCCAGCAGCTCTCAACAGGGAAGTTCACCCCTCCACTTT. Its translation is CASSSQQGSSPLHF.

This clonotype was picked up many times. The chain links TRBV27 to TRBJ2-2; possibly TRBD1 for D (6 bases). Germline CDR1 reads MNHEY; CDR2 reads SMNVEV (reference sequence). Trimming took off 0 bases at V and 7 bases at J, with 12 bases between the two ends. The CDR3 contains 15 residues. The CDR3 sequence: CASSLSLGANGELFF. The DNA of the CDR3 is TGTGCCAGCAGTTTATCGTTGGGGGCGAACGGGGAGCTGTTTTTT.

The chain couples TRBV4-3 to TRBJ1-4, with TRBD1 as a possible D gene (5 bases). The ends were cut back, 1 base at V and 0 bases at J, with 6 bases in the middle. Germline loops: CDR1 LGHNA, CDR2 YSLEER. The CDR3 is made up of 15 amino acids. The CDR3 DNA sequence: TGCGCCAGCAGCCAAGGGGGGTCAACTAATGAAAAACTGTTTTTT. Amino acids: CASSQGGSTNEKLFF.

The chain combines TRBV5-1 with TRBJ1-4; D is unresolved. CDR1 is SGHRS, CDR2 YFSETQ, per germline. The CDR3 extends over 14 amino acids. V was clipped by 2 bases and J by 2 bases, with 7 bases between them. CDR3 protein: CASSFSQTNEKLFF. Written as DNA, the CDR3 is TGCGCCAGCAGCTTCTCACAGACTAATGAAAAACTGTTTTTT.

This clonotype has a handful of counts. The chain uses TRBV28 and TRBJ1-2; 8 bases are shared with TRBD1. The CDR3 extends over 14 amino acids. The trim removed 5 bases at V and 4 bases at J, leaving 6 bases unmatched. CDR1 MDHEN and CDR2 SYDVKM come from the germline V gene. The CDR3 region has the DNA TGTGCCAGCAGTCCCCGGGACAGGATCTATGGCTACACCTTC. Translated: CASSPRDRIYGYTF.

CDR3 nucleotide sequence: TGTGCCAGCAGCTTAAACATGCGAGAAAAACTGTTTTTT. This gives the protein CASSLNMREKLFF. The chain joins TRBV7-2 to TRBJ1-4; D ambiguous. CDR1 is SGHTA, CDR2 FQGNSA, per germline. The germline V and J ends were trimmed by 2 bases and 8 bases, with 9 bases remaining between them. The CDR3 runs to 13 residues. The whole variable domain, remainder taken from reference TRBV7-2 and TRBJ1-4, is GAGVSQSPSNKVTEKGKDVELRCDPISGHTALYWYRQSLGQGLEFLIYFQGNSAPDKSGLPSDRFSAERTGGSVSTLTIQRTQQEDSAVYLCASSLNMREKLFFGSGTQLSVL.

The chain has TRBV4-1 and TRBJ1-1; maybe TRBD1 (5 bases). The germline V gene encodes CDR1 MGHRA and CDR2 YSYEKL. The V end lost 8 bases, the J end lost 4 bases, and 17 bases lay between the germline ends. This CDR3 spans 14 amino acids. The CDR3 reads CASDDKARGTEAFF. CDR3 bases: TGCGCCAGCGACGATAAGGCGAGGGGCACTGAAGCTTTCTTT.

The V and J genes are TRBV6-5 and TRBJ1-1; D might be TRBD1 (5 bases). Germline assignment: CDR1 MNHEY and CDR2 SVGAGI. Deletions cut 4 bases from V and 1 base from J, with 7 bases between. The CDR3 is made up of 13 amino acids. CDR3 bases: TGTGCCAGCAGTTTTGGACAGAACACTGAAGCTTTCTTT. Its translation is CASSFGQNTEAFF.

The V gene is TRBV5-4, the J gene TRBJ2-5, with D uncertain. The germline gives CDR1 SGHNT, CDR2 YYREEE (reference sequence). This CDR3 comprises 13 residues. Trimming shortened V by 4 bases and J by 0 bases, and 7 bases separated the two germline ends. The DNA of the CDR3 is TGTGCCAGCAGCCTGGAGTACCAAGAGACCCAGTACTTC. This translates into CASSLEYQETQYF. Drawing the rest from reference TRBV5-4 and TRBJ2-5, the complete variable domain is ETGVTQSPTHLIKTRGQQVTLRCSSQSGHNTVSWYQQALGQGPQFIFQYYREEENGRGNFPPRFSGLQFPNYSSELNVNALELDDSALYLCASSLEYQETQYFGPGTRLLVL.

The rearrangement uses TRBV18 and TRBJ2-7; 9 nucleotides line up with TRBD1. Unmatched junction bases numbered 6, after V lost 5 bases and J lost 4 bases. The CDR3 sequence is 14 residues long. CDR1 is KGHSH, CDR2 LQKENI, per germline. The CDR3 nucleotides read TGTGCCAGCTCAGAGGGACAGGGTCGATACGAGCAGTACTTC. Its protein is CASSEGQGRYEQYF.

The chain recombines TRBV29-1 with TRBJ1-2; possible D gene TRBD1, 6 bases. In germline, CDR1 is SQVTM, CDR2 ANQGSEA. V was clipped by 7 bases and J by 0 bases, with 15 bases between them. The CDR3 length is 14 residues. For the CDR3, the DNA is TGCAGCGACCGGGACACTGAGACTAACTATGGCTACACCTTC. Translated, it gives CSDRDTETNYGYTF.

This clonotype has at least ten counts. This sequence joins TRBV11-2 and TRBJ2-1; D is ambiguous. V was cut by 0 bases and J by 14 bases, with 11 bases left in between. The CDR3 loop spans 12 amino acids. Germline V gene data show CDR1 as SGHAT and CDR2 as FQNNGV. CDR3 residues: CASSLDTLRKFF. In DNA, the CDR3 is TGTGCCAGCAGCTTAGACACCCTTCGTAAGTTCTTC.

This clonotype has a count of ten or more. This chain links TRBV15 with TRBJ2-3, with 8 positions matching TRBD2. The germline gives CDR1 LNHNV, CDR2 YYDKDF (reference sequence). J lost 3 bases, V lost 7 bases, and 15 bases had no gene match. The CDR3 consists of 17 residues. In nucleotides, the CDR3 is TGTGCCACCATGAGGCGGAGCGGGAGCCAACCGACAGATACGCAGTATTTT. This translates into CATMRRSGSQPTDTQYF.

This clonotype was detected only a few times. V gene TRBV4-3 combines with J gene TRBJ2-3, with TRBD2 identical over 7 bases. The CDR3 contains 16 residues. Trimming took 8 bases from V and 2 from J; bases not matched to a gene: 13. The germline V gene has CDR1 LGHNA and CDR2 YSLEER. The CDR3 loop is CASGRGAGGYTDTQYF. The DNA for the CDR3 is TGCGCCAGCGGACGCGGGGCCGGGGGGTACACAGATACGCAGTATTTT.

The rearrangement links TRBV12-3 or TRBV12-4 to TRBJ1-5, with 9 bases that match TRBD1. CDR3 size: 14 residues. V was pared by 4 bases and J by 6 bases, with 4 bases of the junction left unmatched. In DNA, the CDR3 is TGTGCCAGCAGTTACGACAGGGGGATTCAGCCCCAGCATTTT. It yields the protein CASSYDRGIQPQHF.

This clonotype has ten or more counts. The V call is TRBV6-2 or TRBV6-3, the J call TRBJ2-3, with D possibly TRBD1 on 7 matching bases. V was cut by 4 bases and J by 2 bases, with 13 bases left in between. Germline CDR1 reads MNHEY; CDR2 reads SVGEGT. This CDR3 region has 15 residues. In nucleotides, the CDR3 is TGTGCCAGCAGTTTGGGCAGGGGGGCCACAGATACGCAGTATTTT. Translating it yields CASSLGRGATDTQYF.

This clonotype was counted only a few times. V gene TRBV12-3 or TRBV12-4 combines with J gene TRBJ2-6; D not resolved. V lost 7 bases, J lost 0 bases, and 16 bases lay in between. The CDR3 sequence is 17 residues long. CDR3 bases: TGTGCCAGCACCACGGTCGGCAGGAGCTCTGGGGCCAACGTCCTGACTTTC. Translated: CASTTVGRSSGANVLTF.